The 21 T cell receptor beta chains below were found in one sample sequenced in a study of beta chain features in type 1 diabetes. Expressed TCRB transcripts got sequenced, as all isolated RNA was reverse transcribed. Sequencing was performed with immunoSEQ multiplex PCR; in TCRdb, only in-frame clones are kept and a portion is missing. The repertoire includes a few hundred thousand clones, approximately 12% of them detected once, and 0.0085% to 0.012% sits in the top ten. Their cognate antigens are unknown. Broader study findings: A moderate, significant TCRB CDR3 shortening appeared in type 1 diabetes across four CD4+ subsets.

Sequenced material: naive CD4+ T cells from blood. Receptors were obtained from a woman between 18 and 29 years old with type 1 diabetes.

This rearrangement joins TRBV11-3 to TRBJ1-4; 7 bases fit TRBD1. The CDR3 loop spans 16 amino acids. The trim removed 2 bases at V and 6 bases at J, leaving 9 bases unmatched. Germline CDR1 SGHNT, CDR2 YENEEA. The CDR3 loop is CASSLSGGRGYEKLFF. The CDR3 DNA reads TGTGCCAGCAGCTTAAGCGGTGGCAGGGGGTATGAAAAACTGTTTTTT.

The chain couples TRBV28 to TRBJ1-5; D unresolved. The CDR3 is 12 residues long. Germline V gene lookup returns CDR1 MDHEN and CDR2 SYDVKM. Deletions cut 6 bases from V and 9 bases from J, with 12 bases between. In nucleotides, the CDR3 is TGTGCCAGCAGCACCTCAGCGCGGCCCCAGCATTTT. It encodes CASSTSARPQHF.

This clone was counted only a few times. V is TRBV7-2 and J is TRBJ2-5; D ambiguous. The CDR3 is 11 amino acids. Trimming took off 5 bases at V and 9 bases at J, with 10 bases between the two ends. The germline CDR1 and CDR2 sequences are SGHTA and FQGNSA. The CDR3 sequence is CASSPVEAQYF. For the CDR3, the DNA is TGTGCCAGCAGCCCCGTCGAGGCCCAGTACTTC.

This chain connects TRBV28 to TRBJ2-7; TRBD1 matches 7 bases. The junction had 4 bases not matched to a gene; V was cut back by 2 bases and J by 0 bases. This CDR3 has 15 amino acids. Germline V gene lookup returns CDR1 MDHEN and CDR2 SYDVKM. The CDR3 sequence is CASSLETGNSYEQYF. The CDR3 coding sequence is TGTGCCAGCAGTTTAGAGACAGGGAACTCCTACGAGCAGTACTTC.

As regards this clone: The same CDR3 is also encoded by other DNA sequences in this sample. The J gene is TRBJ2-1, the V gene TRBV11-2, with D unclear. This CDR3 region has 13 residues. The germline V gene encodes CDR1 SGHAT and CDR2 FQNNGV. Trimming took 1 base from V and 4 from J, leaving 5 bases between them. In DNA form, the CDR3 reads TGTGCCAGCAGCTTAGCAGAATACAATGAGCAGTTCTTC. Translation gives CASSLAEYNEQFF.

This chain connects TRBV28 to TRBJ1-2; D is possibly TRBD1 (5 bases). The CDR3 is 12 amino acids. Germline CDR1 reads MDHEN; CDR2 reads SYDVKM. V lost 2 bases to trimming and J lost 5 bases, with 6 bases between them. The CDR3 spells CASSLQGYGYTF. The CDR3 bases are TGTGCCAGCAGTTTACAGGGTTATGGCTACACCTTC.

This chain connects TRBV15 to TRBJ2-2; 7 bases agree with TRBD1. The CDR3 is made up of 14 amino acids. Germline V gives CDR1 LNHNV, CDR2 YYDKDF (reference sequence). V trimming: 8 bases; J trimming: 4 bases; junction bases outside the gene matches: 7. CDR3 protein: CATSGTVGTGELFF. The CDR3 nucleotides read TGTGCCACCTCCGGGACAGTTGGCACCGGGGAGCTGTTTTTT.

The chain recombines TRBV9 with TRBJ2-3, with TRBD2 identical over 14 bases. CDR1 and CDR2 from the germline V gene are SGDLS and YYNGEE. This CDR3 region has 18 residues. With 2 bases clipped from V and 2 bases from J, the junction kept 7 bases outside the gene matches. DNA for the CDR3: TGTGCCAGCAGCGTTCGACTAGCGGGGGGGCCGACCACAGATACGCAGTATTTT. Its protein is CASSVRLAGGPTTDTQYF. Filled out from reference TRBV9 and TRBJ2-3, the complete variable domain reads DSGVTQTPKHLITATGQRVTLRCSPRSGDLSVYWYQQSLDQGLQFLIQYYNGEERAKGNILERFSAQQFPDLHSELNLSSLELGDSALYFCASSVRLAGGPTTDTQYFGPGTRLTVL.

CDR3 sequence: CASSRYSHEQFF. DNA of the CDR3: TGTGCCAGCAGCCGATATAGCCATGAGCAGTTCTTC. The rearrangement joins TRBV7-6 to TRBJ2-1; D unresolved. V lost 5 bases and J lost 8, with 10 bases in between. CDR1 is SGHVS, CDR2 FNYEAQ, per germline. The CDR3 spans 12 residues. The full variable domain, its missing parts supplied by reference TRBV7-6 and TRBJ2-1, is GAGVSQSPRYKVTKRGQDVALRCDPISGHVSLYWYRQALGQGPEFLTYFNYEAQQDKSGLPNDRFSAERPEGSISTLTIQRTEQRDSAMYRCASSRYSHEQFFGPGTRLTVL.

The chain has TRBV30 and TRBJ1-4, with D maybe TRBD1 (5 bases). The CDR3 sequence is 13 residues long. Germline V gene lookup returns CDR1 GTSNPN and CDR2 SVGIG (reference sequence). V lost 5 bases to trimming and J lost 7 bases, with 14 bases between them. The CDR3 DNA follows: TGTGCCTGGGGGGCTTTGACGGGTGAAAAACTGTTTTTT. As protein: CAWGALTGEKLFF.

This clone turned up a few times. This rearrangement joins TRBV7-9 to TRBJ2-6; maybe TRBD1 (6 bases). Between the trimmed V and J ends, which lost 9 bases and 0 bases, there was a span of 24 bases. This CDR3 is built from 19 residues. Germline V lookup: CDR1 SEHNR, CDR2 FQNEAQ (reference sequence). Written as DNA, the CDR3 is TGTGCCAGTACCCTTCCGGGACACCGAACTCCCTCTGGGGCCAACGTCCTGACTTTC. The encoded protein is CASTLPGHRTPSGANVLTF.

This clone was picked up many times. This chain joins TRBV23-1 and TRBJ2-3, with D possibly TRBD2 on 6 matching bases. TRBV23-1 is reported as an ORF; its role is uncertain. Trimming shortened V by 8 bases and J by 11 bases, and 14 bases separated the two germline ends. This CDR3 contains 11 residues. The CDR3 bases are TGCGCCAGCCGCCGGGGACTGGTGCAGTATTTT. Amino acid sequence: CASRRGLVQYF.

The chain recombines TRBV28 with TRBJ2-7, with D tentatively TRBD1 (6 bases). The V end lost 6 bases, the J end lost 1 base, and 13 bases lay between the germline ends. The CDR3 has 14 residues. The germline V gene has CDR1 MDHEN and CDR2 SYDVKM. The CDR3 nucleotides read TGTGCCAGCAGAAGTCCACAGGGTTCCTACGAGCAGTACTTC. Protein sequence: CASRSPQGSYEQYF. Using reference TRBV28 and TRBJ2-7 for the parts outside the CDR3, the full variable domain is DVKVTQSSRYLVKRTGEKVFLECVQDMDHENMFWYRQDPGLGLRLIYFSYDVKMKEKGDIPEGYSVSREKKERFSLILESASTNQTSMYLCASRSPQGSYEQYFGPGTRLTVT.

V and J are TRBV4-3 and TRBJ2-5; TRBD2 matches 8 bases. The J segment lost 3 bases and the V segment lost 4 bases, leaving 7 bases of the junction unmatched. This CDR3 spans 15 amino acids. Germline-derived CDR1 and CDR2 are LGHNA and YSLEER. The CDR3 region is CASSRGSAGEETQYF. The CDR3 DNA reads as TGCGCCAGCAGCCGGGGGTCAGCGGGAGAAGAGACCCAGTACTTC.

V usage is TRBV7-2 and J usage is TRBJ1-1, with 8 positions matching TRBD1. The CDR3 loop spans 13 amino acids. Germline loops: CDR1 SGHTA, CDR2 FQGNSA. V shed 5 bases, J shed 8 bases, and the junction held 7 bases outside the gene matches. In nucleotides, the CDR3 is TGTGCCAGCAGCCCAGGGCGGACAGGGGAAGCTTTCTTT. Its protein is CASSPGRTGEAFF.

The CDR3, as DNA: TGTGCCAGCAGCCCCGGACAGGGGGGGGAGTTTTTT. It specifies CASSPGQGGEFF. The rearrangement uses TRBV7-9 and TRBJ1-4; the match to TRBD1 covers 10 bases. Trimming cost V 5 bases and J 16 bases; bases outside gene matches: 7. The CDR3 length is 12 residues. The germline gives CDR1 SEHNR, CDR2 FQNEAQ (reference sequence).

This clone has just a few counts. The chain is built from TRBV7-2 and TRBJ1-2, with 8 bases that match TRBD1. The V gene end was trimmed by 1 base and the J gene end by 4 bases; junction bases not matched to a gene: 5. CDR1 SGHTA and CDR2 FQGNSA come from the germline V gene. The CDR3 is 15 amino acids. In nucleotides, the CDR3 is TGTGCCAGCAGCTTAGGGGGACAGGCGGCCTATGGCTACACCTTC. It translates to CASSLGGQAAYGYTF.

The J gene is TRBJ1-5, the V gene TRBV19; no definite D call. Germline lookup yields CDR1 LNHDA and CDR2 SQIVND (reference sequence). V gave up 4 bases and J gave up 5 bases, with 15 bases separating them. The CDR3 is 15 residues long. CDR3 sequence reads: CASSTLGRRDQPQHF. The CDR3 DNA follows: TGTGCCAGTAGTACCCTGGGCCGGAGGGATCAGCCCCAGCATTTT.

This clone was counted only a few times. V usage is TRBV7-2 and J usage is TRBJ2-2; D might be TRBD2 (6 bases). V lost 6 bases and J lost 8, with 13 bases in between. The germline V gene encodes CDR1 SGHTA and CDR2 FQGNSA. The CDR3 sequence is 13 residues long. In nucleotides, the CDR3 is TGTGCCAGCAGTCCCGCCGGAGGGGGGGAGCTGTTTTTT. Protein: CASSPAGGGELFF.

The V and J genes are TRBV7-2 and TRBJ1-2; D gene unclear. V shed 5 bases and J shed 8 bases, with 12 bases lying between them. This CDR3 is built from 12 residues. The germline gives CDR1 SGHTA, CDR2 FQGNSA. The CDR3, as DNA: TGTGCCAGCAGCCCCCGTGGCAACGGCTACACCTTC. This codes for CASSPRGNGYTF.

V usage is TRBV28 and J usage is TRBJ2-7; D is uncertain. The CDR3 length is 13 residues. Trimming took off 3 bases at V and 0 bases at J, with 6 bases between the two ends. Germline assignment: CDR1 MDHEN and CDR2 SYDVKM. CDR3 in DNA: TGTGCCAGCAGTTTTCCTAGCTCCTACGAGCAGTACTTC. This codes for CASSFPSSYEQYF.